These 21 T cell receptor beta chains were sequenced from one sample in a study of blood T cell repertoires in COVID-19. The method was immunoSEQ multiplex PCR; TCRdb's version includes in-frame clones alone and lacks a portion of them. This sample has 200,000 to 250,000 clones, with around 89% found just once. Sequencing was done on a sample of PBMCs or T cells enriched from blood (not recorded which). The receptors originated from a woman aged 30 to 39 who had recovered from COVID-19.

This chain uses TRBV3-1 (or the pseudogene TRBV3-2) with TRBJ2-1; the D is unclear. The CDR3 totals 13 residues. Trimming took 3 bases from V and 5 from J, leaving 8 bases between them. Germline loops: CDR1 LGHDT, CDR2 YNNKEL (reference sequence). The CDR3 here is CASSQSLNNEQFF. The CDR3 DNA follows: TGTGCCAGCAGCCAGTCTCTAAACAATGAGCAGTTCTTC.

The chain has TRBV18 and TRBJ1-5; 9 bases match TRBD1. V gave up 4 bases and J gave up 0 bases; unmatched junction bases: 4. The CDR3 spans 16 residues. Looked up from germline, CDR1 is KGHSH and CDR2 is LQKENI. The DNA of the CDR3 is TGTGCCAGCTCACTATGGGACAGGGATAGCAATCAGCCCCAGCATTTT. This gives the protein CASSLWDRDSNQPQHF.

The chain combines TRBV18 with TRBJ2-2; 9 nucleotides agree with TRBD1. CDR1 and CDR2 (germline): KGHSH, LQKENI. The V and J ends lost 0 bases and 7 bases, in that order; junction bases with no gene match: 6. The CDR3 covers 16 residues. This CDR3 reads CASSPPGQGTDGELFF. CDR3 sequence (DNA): TGTGCCAGCTCACCACCGGGACAGGGAACGGACGGGGAGCTGTTTTTT.

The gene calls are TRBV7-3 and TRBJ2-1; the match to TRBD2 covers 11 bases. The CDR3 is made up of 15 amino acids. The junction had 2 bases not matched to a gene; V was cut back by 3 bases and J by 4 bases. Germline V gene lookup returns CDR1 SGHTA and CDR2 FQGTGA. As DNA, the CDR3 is TGTGCCAGCAGCTTCGGGACTAGCGGATACAATGAGCAGTTCTTC. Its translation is CASSFGTSGYNEQFF.

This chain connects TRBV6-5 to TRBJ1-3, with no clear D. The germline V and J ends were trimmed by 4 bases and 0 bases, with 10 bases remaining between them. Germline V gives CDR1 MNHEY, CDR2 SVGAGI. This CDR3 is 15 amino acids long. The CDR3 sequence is CASSLTGSSGNTIYF. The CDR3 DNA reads TGTGCCAGCAGTTTGACGGGGAGCTCTGGAAACACCATATATTTT.

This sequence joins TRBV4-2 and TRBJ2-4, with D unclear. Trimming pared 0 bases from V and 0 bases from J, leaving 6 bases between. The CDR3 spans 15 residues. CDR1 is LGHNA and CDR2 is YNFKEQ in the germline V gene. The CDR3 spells CASSQDRLAKNIQYF. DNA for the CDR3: TGTGCCAGCAGCCAAGACAGGCTAGCCAAAAACATTCAGTACTTC.

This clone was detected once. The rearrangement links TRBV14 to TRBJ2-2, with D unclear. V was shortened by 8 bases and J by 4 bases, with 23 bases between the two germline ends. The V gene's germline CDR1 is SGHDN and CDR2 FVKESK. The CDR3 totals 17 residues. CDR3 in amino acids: CASRRRDRVPTTGELFF. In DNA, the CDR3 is TGTGCCAGCCGGCGGAGAGATCGGGTACCCACCACCGGGGAGCTGTTTTTT.

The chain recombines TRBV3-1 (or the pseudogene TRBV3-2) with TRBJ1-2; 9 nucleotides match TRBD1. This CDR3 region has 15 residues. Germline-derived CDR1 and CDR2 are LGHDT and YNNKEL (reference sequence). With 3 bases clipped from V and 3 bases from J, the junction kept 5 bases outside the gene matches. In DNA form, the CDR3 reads TGTGCCAGCAGCCAGGAACAGGGGGCGGACTATGGCTACACCTTC. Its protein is CASSQEQGADYGYTF.

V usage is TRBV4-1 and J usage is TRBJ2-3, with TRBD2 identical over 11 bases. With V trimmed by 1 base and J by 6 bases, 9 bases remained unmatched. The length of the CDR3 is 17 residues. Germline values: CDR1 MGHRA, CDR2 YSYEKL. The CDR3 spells CASSQGSSGGPRDTQYF. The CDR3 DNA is TGCGCCAGCAGCCAAGGTTCTAGCGGGGGGCCCAGGGATACGCAGTATTTT.

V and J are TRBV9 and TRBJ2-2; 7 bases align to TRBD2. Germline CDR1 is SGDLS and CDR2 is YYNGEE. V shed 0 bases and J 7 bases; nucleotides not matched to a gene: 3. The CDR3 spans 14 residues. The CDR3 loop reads CASSVGLADGELFF. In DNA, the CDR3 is TGTGCCAGCAGCGTAGGACTAGCTGACGGGGAGCTGTTTTTT.

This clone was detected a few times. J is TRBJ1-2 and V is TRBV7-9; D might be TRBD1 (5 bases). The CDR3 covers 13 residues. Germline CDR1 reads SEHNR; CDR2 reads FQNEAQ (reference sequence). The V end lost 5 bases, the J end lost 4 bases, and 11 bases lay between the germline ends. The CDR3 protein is CASSPDRPYGYTF. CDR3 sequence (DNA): TGTGCCAGCAGCCCAGACAGACCCTATGGCTACACCTTC.

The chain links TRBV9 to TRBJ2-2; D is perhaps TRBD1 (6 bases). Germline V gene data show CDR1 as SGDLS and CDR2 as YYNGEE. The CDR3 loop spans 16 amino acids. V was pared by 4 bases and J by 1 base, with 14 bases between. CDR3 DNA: TGTGCCAGCAGCATTAACAGGGTTGGGAACACCGGGGAGCTGTTTTTT. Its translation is CASSINRVGNTGELFF.

The CDR3 spells CASSGATGVYNEQFF. CDR3 nucleotides: TGTGCCAGCAGCGGGGCCACAGGGGTCTACAATGAGCAGTTCTTC. V usage is TRBV3-1 (or the pseudogene TRBV3-2) and J usage is TRBJ2-1, with 7 bases matching TRBD1. The germline gives CDR1 LGHDT, CDR2 YNNKEL (reference sequence). The trim removed 5 bases at V and 3 bases at J, leaving 7 bases unmatched. The CDR3 is made up of 15 amino acids.

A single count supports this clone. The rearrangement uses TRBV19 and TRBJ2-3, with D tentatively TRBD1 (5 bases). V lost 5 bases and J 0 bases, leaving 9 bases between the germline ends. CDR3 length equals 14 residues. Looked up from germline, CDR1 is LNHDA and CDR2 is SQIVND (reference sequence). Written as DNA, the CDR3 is TGTGCCAGTAGTGGAACAGGTAGCACAGATACGCAGTATTTT. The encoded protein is CASSGTGSTDTQYF.

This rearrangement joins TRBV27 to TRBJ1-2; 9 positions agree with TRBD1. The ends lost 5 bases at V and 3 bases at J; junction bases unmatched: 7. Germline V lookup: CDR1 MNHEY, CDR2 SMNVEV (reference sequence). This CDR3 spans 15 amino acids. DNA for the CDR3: TGTGCCAGCAGTAACAGGGGGCGCGGGGACTATGGCTACACCTTC. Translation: CASSNRGRGDYGYTF.

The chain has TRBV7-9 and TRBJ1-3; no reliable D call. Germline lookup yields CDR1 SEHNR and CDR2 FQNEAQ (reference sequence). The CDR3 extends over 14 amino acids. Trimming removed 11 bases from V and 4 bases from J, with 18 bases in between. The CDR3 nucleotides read TGTGCCTCCAAGGTCCCCGGGGAAGGAAACACCATATATTTT. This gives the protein CASKVPGEGNTIYF.

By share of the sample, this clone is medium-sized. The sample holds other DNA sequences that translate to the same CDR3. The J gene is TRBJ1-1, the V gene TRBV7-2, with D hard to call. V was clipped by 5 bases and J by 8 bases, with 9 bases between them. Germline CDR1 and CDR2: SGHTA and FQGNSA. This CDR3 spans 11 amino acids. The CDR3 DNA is TGTGCCAGCAGCCCCCGTTCGGAAGCTTTCTTT. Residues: CASSPRSEAFF.

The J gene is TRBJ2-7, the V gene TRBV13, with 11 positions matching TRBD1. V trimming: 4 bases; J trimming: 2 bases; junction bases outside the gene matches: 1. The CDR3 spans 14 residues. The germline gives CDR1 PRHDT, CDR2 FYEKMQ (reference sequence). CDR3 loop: CASSSGQGAYEQYF. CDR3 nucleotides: TGTGCCAGCAGCTCGGGACAGGGGGCCTACGAGCAGTACTTC.

The CDR3 protein is CASSWTGVVGYTF. The CDR3 nucleotides are TGCGCCAGCAGCTGGACGGGAGTCGTTGGCTACACCTTC. This chain links TRBV5-1 with TRBJ1-2; D is uncertain. The V end lost 3 bases, the J end lost 7 bases, and 13 bases lay between the germline ends. CDR1 is SGHRS and CDR2 is YFSETQ in the germline V gene. The CDR3 has 13 residues.

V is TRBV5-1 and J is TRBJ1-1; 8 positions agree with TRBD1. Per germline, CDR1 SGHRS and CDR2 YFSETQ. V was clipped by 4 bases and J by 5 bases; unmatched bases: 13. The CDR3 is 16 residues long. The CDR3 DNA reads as TGCGCCAGCAGCCTTCGGACAGGGAATGTAGGGACTGAAGCTTTCTTT. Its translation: CASSLRTGNVGTEAFF.

CDR3 loop: CASSLSRDRGDYGYTF. DNA for the CDR3: TGTGCCAGCAGCCTAAGCCGGGACAGGGGTGACTATGGCTACACCTTC. The gene calls are TRBV7-8 and TRBJ1-2, with 10 positions matching TRBD1. After removal of 5 bases from V and 3 bases from J, the junction contained 9 bases not matched to a gene. This CDR3 spans 16 amino acids. Germline V gene sequence: CDR1 SGHVS, CDR2 FQNEAQ.